Listed below are T cell receptor beta chains from one sample, sequenced in a study of T cell repertoires in cytomegalovirus infection. For these TCRs, the target antigens are not known. TCRdb used MiXCR to reprocess the reads, holding one entry per CDR3 protein. This table has approximately 76,000 distinct CDR3 sequences, approximately 24% appearing once. The material sequenced was CD8+ T cells from cultured PBMCs, taken from culture after CMV antigen stimulation. These receptors all come from a human donor in good health (CMV status not recorded). Some clones in this sample may be carry-over from other donors' samples. Both conserved end residues are part of each CDR3. The order of the fields is D gene, clone size, V gene, J gene, CDR3 DNA, CDR3 protein. A D gene is named only where the DNA matches it firmly. The size entry is marked missing in some rows and otherwise reads once, few, many or a size class.

>.|few|TRBV7-3|TRBJ1-2
TGTGCCAGCAGCCCCAGGCCAGCGACTTATGGCTACACCTTC
CASSPRPATYGYTF
>TRBD1|.|TRBV2|TRBJ1-2
TGTGCCAACGCGGGACAGGGTATTTCTAACTATGGCTACACCTTC
CANAGQGISNYGYTF
>.|once|TRBV12-5|TRBJ2-7
TGTGCTAGTGGTTTTCCGTCCCACTACGAGCAGTACTTC
CASGFPSHYEQYF
>TRBD2|many|TRBV7-2|TRBJ2-2
TGTGCCAGCAGCTTATTTGGCGGGGGGATCGCGAACACCGGGGAGCTGTTTTTT
CASSLFGGGIANTGELFF
>TRBD1|few|TRBV14|TRBJ2-1
TGTGCCAGCAGCCAGGGTCCGGGACAGGGCTACAATGAGCAGTTCTTC
CASSQGPGQGYNEQFF
>TRBD1|.|TRBV20-1|TRBJ1-4
TGCAGTGCTAGGATCGGGGACAGGGCGACGGATGAAAAACTGTTTTTT
CSARIGDRATDEKLFF
>TRBD1|.|TRBV4-3|TRBJ1-2
TGCGCCAGCAGCCCGGAGATGACAGGGTCTTTTTACGGCTACACCTTC
CASSPEMTGSFYGYTF
>.|few|TRBV27|TRBJ2-1
TGTGCCAGCAGTTCTGGCAATGAGCAGTTCTTC
CASSSGNEQFF
>TRBD2|.|TRBV9|TRBJ2-1
TGTGCCAGCAGCGTAAGCGGGAGGGCGAGTTCCTACAATGAGCAGTTCTTC
CASSVSGRASSYNEQFF
>.|.|TRBV29-1|TRBJ2-1
TGCAGCGTTGAAGAAGTTCAGGATGAGCAGTTCTTC
CSVEEVQDEQFF
>TRBD1|.|TRBV13|TRBJ2-3
TGTGCCAGCAGCTCGGGACAGGGGGGAGTAAGGGTCGCAGATACGCAGTATTTT
CASSSGQGGVRVADTQYF
>TRBD2|few|TRBV27|TRBJ2-7
TGTGCCAGCAGTTTGAGGTCTAGCGGGGGAGGGGGAGAGCAGTACTTC
CASSLRSSGGGGEQYF
>TRBD1|few|TRBV19|TRBJ1-2
TGTGCCAGTAGTATGAACGAGGGGACAGGGGAATATGGCTACACCTTC
CASSMNEGTGEYGYTF
>.|.|TRBV2|TRBJ2-5
TGTGCCAGCAGTGGGGCGGAAAAAAAGCAAGAGACCCAGTACTTC
CASSGAEKKQETQYF
>.|few|TRBV20-1|TRBJ2-5
TGCAGTGCTAGAGATTTTGCGGAGATCGTCCAAGAGACCCAGTACTTC
CSARDFAEIVQETQYF
>.|few|TRBV20-1|TRBJ2-7
TGCAGTGCTAGAGCCCCGGTGGATCTCCCCTACGAGCAGTACTTC
CSARAPVDLPYEQYF
>.|.|TRBV19|TRBJ1-2
TGTGCCAGTAGTGCCCGGGTACCGGGACAAACCCTCCTTAACTATGGCTACACCTTC
CASSARVPGQTLLNYGYTF
>TRBD1|.|TRBV15|TRBJ1-5
TGTGCCACCAGATATGACAGGGGTGGCCAGCCCCAGCATTTT
CATRYDRGGQPQHF
>.|few|TRBV5-1|TRBJ2-5
TGCGCCAGCAGCAAGGGGAGCGGGACCCAGTACTTC
CASSKGSGTQYF
>.|many|TRBV6-2/TRBV6-3|TRBJ2-7
TGTGCCAGCAGTTACTCTGGCGGGCCCTACGAGCAGTACTTC
CASSYSGGPYEQYF
>.|many|TRBV7-2|TRBJ1-2
TGTGCCAGCAGCCCCGGGCTGAACTATGGCTACACCTTC
CASSPGLNYGYTF
>.|few|TRBV5-5|TRBJ1-1
TGTGCCAGCAGCTTTAGTGGTGAAGCTTTCTTT
CASSFSGEAFF
>.|.|TRBV12-3/TRBV12-4|TRBJ2-3
TGTGCCAGCAGCGAAGCTTCGGGGGACACAGATACGCAGTATTTT
CASSEASGDTDTQYF
>.|.|TRBV7-3|TRBJ2-3
TGTGCCAGCAGCGCGGGGACCACAGATACGCAGTATTTT
CASSAGTTDTQYF
>.|.|TRBV6-5|TRBJ2-2
TGTGCCAGCAAGGAAGGAGCGGCCGGGGAGCTGTTTTTT
CASKEGAAGELFF
>TRBD1|many|TRBV2|TRBJ1-6
TGTGCCAGCGCTTTCCGGGACAGGATTCCCAAAAGTTCACCCCTCCACTTT
CASAFRDRIPKSSPLHF
>TRBD2|.|TRBV11-3|TRBJ2-3
TGTGCCAGCAGCCCGGGACTAGCGTCTTTCACAGATATGCAGTATTTT
CASSPGLASFTDMQYF